Listed below are T cell receptor beta chains from one sample, sequenced in a study of T cells in Graves' hyperthyroidism and ophthalmopathy. Each CDR3 protein is one row after TCRdb ran MiXCR on the multiplex PCR reads. The sample records approximately 400,000 distinct CDR3 sequences, roughly 13% being singletons. Sequenced sample: blood. The receptors originated from a man younger than 40 with Graves' hyperthyroidism that later progressed to Graves' ophthalmopathy. CDR3s include the opening cysteine and the closing phenylalanine or tryptophan. The D gene is left open where the match is weak. Rows give clone size only sometimes, using once, few, many, or a class for an expanded clone.

17	TRBV12-3/TRBV12-4	TRBJ1-6	-	many	CASSFGGRASYNSPLHF	TGTGCCAGCAGTTTTGGCGGACGAGCGTCCTATAATTCACCCCTCCACTTT
13	TRBV19	TRBJ1-5	-	-	CASSILREQPQHF	TGTGCCAGTAGTATTCTCAGGGAACAGCCCCAGCATTTT
12	TRBV2	TRBJ1-2	TRBD1	many	CASGDRGGGYTF	TGTGCCAGCGGGGACAGGGGGGGCGGCTACACCTTC
13	TRBV5-1	TRBJ1-3	-	few	CASSFIGGNTIYF	TGCGCCAGCAGCTTCATTGGCGGAAACACCATATATTTT
15	TRBV5-4	TRBJ2-1	TRBD2	once	CASSLVSGSADEQFF	TGTGCCAGCAGCTTGGTTAGCGGGAGTGCGGATGAGCAGTTCTTC
14	TRBV19	TRBJ1-1	TRBD1	many	CASSHPRGLTEAFF	TGTGCCAGTAGTCACCCTAGGGGGCTAACTGAAGCTTTCTTT
15	TRBV20-1	TRBJ2-7	-	many	CSARDIGVPSYEQYF	TGCAGTGCTAGAGATATCGGGGTGCCTTCCTACGAGCAGTACTTC
12	TRBV7-9	TRBJ2-7	-	many	CASSFVSYEQYF	TGTGCCAGCAGCTTCGTGAGTTACGAGCAGTACTTC
16	TRBV5-1	TRBJ2-7	TRBD1	few	CASSPGTGVWGYEQYF	TGCGCCAGCAGTCCCGGGACAGGGGTTTGGGGCTACGAGCAGTACTTC
15	TRBV12-3/TRBV12-4	TRBJ2-1	-	many	CASSPPAGTHNEQFF	TGTGCCAGCAGTCCCCCAGCCGGGACACACAATGAGCAGTTCTTC
14	TRBV9	TRBJ2-1	-	-	CASSVVGGGNEQFF	TGTGCCAGCAGCGTGGTCGGGGGTGGCAATGAGCAGTTCTTC
16	TRBV27	TRBJ2-2	TRBD2	few	CASSFYLAGNTGELFF	TGTGCCAGCAGTTTCTACCTAGCGGGGAACACCGGGGAGCTGTTTTTT
14	TRBV28	TRBJ2-5	TRBD2	-	CASSLSAGYGTQYF	TGTGCCAGCAGTTTATCAGCGGGGTATGGGACCCAGTACTTC
14	TRBV20-1	TRBJ2-7	-	few	CSARDRAVFYEQYF	TGCAGTGCTAGAGACAGGGCAGTTTTCTACGAGCAGTACTTC
14	TRBV6-1	TRBJ2-1	-	many	CASSWGGPYNEQFF	TGTGCCAGCAGTTGGGGGGGCCCCTACAATGAGCAGTTCTTC
16	TRBV4-1	TRBJ2-1	TRBD2	-	CASSFQLAGGGDEQFF	TGCGCCAGCAGCTTCCAACTAGCGGGGGGCGGGGATGAGCAGTTCTTC
15	TRBV7-9	TRBJ2-5	-	many	CASSLVILGDETQYF	TGTGCCAGCAGCTTAGTGATCCTAGGGGACGAGACCCAGTACTTC
14	TRBV7-2	TRBJ2-7	-	many	CASSSPGLSYEQYF	TGTGCCAGCAGCTCGCCGGGACTCTCCTACGAGCAGTACTTC
16	TRBV6-1	TRBJ1-3	TRBD1	many	CASRKQGVISGNTIYF	TGTGCCAGCAGAAAACAGGGGGTGATCTCTGGAAACACCATATATTTT
15	TRBV27	TRBJ2-5	TRBD1	-	CASSSGWTGVGTQYF	TGTGCCAGCAGTTCCGGCTGGACAGGTGTAGGGACCCAGTACTTC
15	TRBV7-9	TRBJ1-5	-	few	CASSLGQGNKQPQHF	TGTGCCAGCAGCTTAGGGCAGGGAAATAAACAGCCCCAGCATTTT
16	TRBV18	TRBJ2-2	-	once	CASSTPVPGVTGELFF	TGTGCCAGCTCGACGCCAGTACCAGGCGTCACCGGGGAGCTGTTTTTT
15	TRBV5-5	TRBJ2-5	-	few	CASSLVGGPGETQYF	TGTGCCAGCAGCTTAGTGGGGGGGCCCGGAGAGACCCAGTACTTC
16	TRBV2	TRBJ2-3	TRBD2	many	CASSPLAGGGADTQYF	TGTGCCAGCAGTCCACTAGCGGGGGGGGGCGCAGATACGCAGTATTTT
13	TRBV28	TRBJ1-1	-	many	CASSFEFWSEAFF	TGTGCCAGCAGTTTTGAGTTCTGGAGTGAAGCTTTCTTT
14	TRBV6-1	TRBJ1-3	-	-	CASRVTIQGYTIYF	TGTGCCAGCCGGGTGACAATCCAGGGATACACCATATATTTT
14	TRBV29-1	TRBJ2-3	-	many	CSVEGGISTDTQYF	TGCAGCGTTGAAGGGGGAATTAGCACAGATACGCAGTATTTT
14	TRBV28	TRBJ2-7	-	many	CASSSGGVTYEQYF	TGTGCCAGCAGTTCTGGAGGGGTAACCTACGAGCAGTACTTC
18	TRBV7-8	TRBJ2-1	TRBD2	many	CASSPIPGLASAYNEQFF	TGTGCCAGCAGCCCAATCCCGGGACTAGCATCCGCCTACAATGAGCAGTTCTTC
13	TRBV2	TRBJ1-5	-	many	CASSEGLNQPQHF	TGTGCCAGCAGTGAAGGCCTCAATCAGCCCCAGCATTTT
17	TRBV6-5	TRBJ1-1	-	many	CASSYSLSRDTYTEAFF	TGTGCCAGCAGTTACTCTTTATCCCGGGACACCTACACTGAAGCTTTCTTT
12	TRBV2	TRBJ2-7	-	many	CASSSGAYEQYF	TGTGCCAGCAGCTCGGGGGCCTACGAGCAGTACTTC
14	TRBV12-3/TRBV12-4	TRBJ1-1	-	many	CASGSGGGRTEAFF	TGTGCCAGCGGCTCTGGGGGGGGCCGGACTGAAGCTTTCTTT
15	TRBV12-3/TRBV12-4	TRBJ1-1	-	many	CASRPFQEMNTEAFF	TGTGCCAGCAGGCCCTTCCAGGAGATGAACACTGAAGCTTTCTTT
15	TRBV9	TRBJ2-7	TRBD1	many	CASSVGTGGSYEQYF	TGTGCCAGCAGCGTAGGGACAGGGGGAAGCTACGAGCAGTACTTC
16	TRBV12-3/TRBV12-4	TRBJ2-1	TRBD1	many	CASSPNRGSSYNEQFF	TGTGCCAGCAGTCCAAACAGGGGAAGCTCCTACAATGAGCAGTTCTTC
13	TRBV30	TRBJ1-1	-	-	CAWSVQGWVEAFF	TGTGCCTGGAGTGTACAGGGTTGGGTTGAAGCTTTCTTT
15	TRBV18	TRBJ1-4	-	-	CASSRAVATNEKLFF	TGTGCCAGCTCACGGGCGGTTGCAACTAATGAAAAACTGTTTTTT
16	TRBV4-2	TRBJ2-5	-	-	CASSQDSTSSWETQYF	TGTGCCAGCAGCCAAGATTCTACTAGTAGTTGGGAGACCCAGTACTTC
14	TRBV11-3	TRBJ2-1	-	many	CASRGGVRYNEQFF	TGTGCCAGTAGAGGCGGGGTGAGGTACAATGAGCAGTTCTTC